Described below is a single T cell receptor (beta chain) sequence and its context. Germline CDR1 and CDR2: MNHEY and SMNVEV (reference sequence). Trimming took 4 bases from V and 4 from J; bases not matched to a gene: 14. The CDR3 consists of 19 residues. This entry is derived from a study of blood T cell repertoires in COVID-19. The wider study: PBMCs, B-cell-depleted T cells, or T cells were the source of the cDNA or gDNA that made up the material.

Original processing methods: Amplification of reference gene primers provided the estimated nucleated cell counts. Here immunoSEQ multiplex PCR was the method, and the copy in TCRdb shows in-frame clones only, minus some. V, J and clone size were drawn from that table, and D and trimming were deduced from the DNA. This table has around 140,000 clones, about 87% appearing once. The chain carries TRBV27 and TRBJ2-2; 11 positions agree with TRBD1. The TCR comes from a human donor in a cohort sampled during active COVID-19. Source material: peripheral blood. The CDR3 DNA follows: TGTGCCAGCAGTTCTACTCCGGGACAGGGGGGCCACGGCACCGGGGAGCTGTTTTTT. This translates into CASSSTPGQGGHGTGELFF.